This T cell receptor (beta chain) comes out of a study of T cells in Graves' hyperthyroidism and ophthalmopathy. Diagnostic assessment was based on clinical symptoms, serum thyroxine and TRAb, thyroid ultrasound and orbital computed tomography. This clonotype appeared a few times. The CDR3 loop spans 15 amino acids. Germline V gene data show CDR1 as SNHLY and CDR2 as FYNNEI. Between the trimmed V and J ends, which lost 2 bases and 6 bases, there was a span of 13 bases. Authors of the study amplified TCR beta CDR3 regions from RNA transcripts. First-round RT-PCR targeting the TCR CDR3 was performed with the HTBI primer set. TCRdb reprocessed the multiplex PCR reads with MiXCR, giving one entry per CDR3 protein. The sample has a few hundred thousand distinct CDR3 sequences, 15% to 20% seen once.

The J gene is TRBJ2-2, the V gene TRBV2; the D gene is possibly TRBD2 (5 bases). Sequencing input: blood. The receptor comes from a man between 45 and 60 years old with Graves' ophthalmopathy. CDR3 sequence: CASSEREYIPGELFF. CDR3 in DNA: TGTGCCAGCAGTGAAAGGGAGTATATACCCGGGGAGCTGTTTTTT.